The next 16 T cell receptor beta chains were all read from a single sample in a study of blood T cell repertoires in COVID-19. The repertoire was sequenced with immunoSEQ multiplex PCR; TCRdb's copy has only in-frame clones and lacks some. This sample has about 48,000 clones, with about three quarters found just once. The material sequenced was peripheral blood. The source is a human donor with active or convalescent COVID-19. The donor label of this sample is uncertain.

V usage is TRBV5-1 and J usage is TRBJ1-2, with TRBD1 identical over 8 bases. The CDR3 has 14 amino acids. J gave up 6 bases and V 0 bases, and 4 bases lay outside the gene matches. Germline values: CDR1 SGHRS, CDR2 YFSETQ. The CDR3 region has the DNA TGCGCCAGCAGCTTGGCCGGGACAGGACATGGCTACACCTTC. Its protein is CASSLAGTGHGYTF.

This clone was seen a handful of times. The rearrangement joins TRBV15 to TRBJ1-2; 9 bases map to TRBD1. CDR3 length equals 17 residues. The V and J ends lost 1 base and 4 bases, in that order; junction bases with no gene match: 10. Germline CDR1 LNHNV, CDR2 YYDKDF (reference sequence). The CDR3 spells CATSRGTGDPRAYGYTF. For the CDR3, the DNA is TGTGCCACCAGCAGAGGGACAGGGGACCCTCGAGCCTATGGCTACACCTTC.

The chain employs TRBV24-1 and TRBJ2-5, with TRBD2 identical over 11 bases. CDR1 KGHDR and CDR2 SFDVKD come from the germline V gene. The V gene end was trimmed by 5 bases and the J gene end by 0 bases; junction bases not matched to a gene: 1. The CDR3 has 15 residues. CDR3 residues: CATSVAGGYQETQYF. CDR3 nucleotide sequence: TGTGCCACCAGTGTAGCGGGAGGGTACCAAGAGACCCAGTACTTC.

Concerning this clone: The same CDR3 also results from other DNA sequences found in this sample. The chain carries TRBV18 and TRBJ1-5, with 7 bases aligning to TRBD1. The ends lost 6 bases at V and 4 bases at J; junction bases unmatched: 3. The germline gives CDR1 KGHSH, CDR2 LQKENI. This CDR3 comprises 13 residues. CDR3 in DNA: TGTGCCAGCTCCCTGGGACAGAATCAGCCCCAGCATTTT. The encoded protein is CASSLGQNQPQHF.

This clone turned up a few times. V is TRBV5-1 and J is TRBJ2-7, with unresolved D. The CDR3 sequence is 14 residues long. Trimming removed 3 bases from V and 0 bases from J, with 10 bases in between. The germline V gene has CDR1 SGHRS and CDR2 YFSETQ. The CDR3 region is CASSSEVTSYEQYF. CDR3 nucleotide sequence: TGCGCCAGCAGCTCCGAGGTCACCTCCTACGAGCAGTACTTC.

The genes are TRBV5-1 and TRBJ2-7; D might be TRBD1 (5 bases). The ends were cut back, 0 bases at V and 5 bases at J, with 15 bases in the middle. Looked up from germline, CDR1 is SGHRS and CDR2 is YFSETQ. The CDR3 extends over 15 amino acids. DNA for the CDR3: TGCGCCAGCAGCTTGGAGTTAGCAGGGTCCCACGAGCAGTACTTC. Translated, it gives CASSLELAGSHEQYF.

Regarding this clone: One junction end does not reproduce the germline sequence, and a read error may be involved. The CDR3 loop reads CASSTNRWNQETQYF. In nucleotides, the CDR3 is TGTGCTAGCAGCACCAACAGGTGGAACCAAGAGACCCAGTACTTC. The rearrangement uses TRBV7-7 and TRBJ2-5; possibly TRBD1 for D (5 bases). Germline lookup yields CDR1 SSHAT and CDR2 FNYEAQ (reference sequence). This CDR3 has 15 residues.

This clone appeared a single time. V and J are TRBV5-1 and TRBJ2-3; 10 positions agree with TRBD2. The length of the CDR3 is 15 residues. V shed 0 bases and J 6 bases; nucleotides not matched to a gene: 4. Germline-derived CDR1 and CDR2 are SGHRS and YFSETQ. CDR3 bases: TGCGCCAGCAGCTTGGATAGCGGGAGGATGGATACGCAGTATTTT. Its protein product is CASSLDSGRMDTQYF. The entire variable domain, with the rest obtained from reference TRBV5-1 and TRBJ2-3, is as follows: KAGVTQTPRYLIKTRGQQVTLSCSPISGHRSVSWYQQTPGQGLQFLFEYFSETQRNKGNFPGRFSGRQFSNSRSEMNVSTLELGDSALYLCASSLDSGRMDTQYFGPGTRLTVL.

The chain combines TRBV30 with TRBJ1-4, with D possibly TRBD1 on 6 matching bases. V lost 3 bases and J 5 bases, leaving 16 bases between the germline ends. The CDR3 consists of 15 residues. Germline V gives CDR1 GTSNPN, CDR2 SVGIG (reference sequence). The CDR3 nucleotides read TGTGCCTGGAGGGCAACAGGGTTGTCGAATGAAAAACTGTTTTTT. This codes for CAWRATGLSNEKLFF. The whole variable domain, remainder taken from reference TRBV30 and TRBJ1-4, is SQTIHQWPATLVQPVGSPLSLECTVEGTSNPNLYWYRQAAGRGLQLLFYSVGIGQISSEVPQNLSASRPQDRQFILSSKKLLLSDSGFYLCAWRATGLSNEKLFFGSGTQLSVL.

This chain connects TRBV14 to TRBJ1-4; D remains ambiguous. The CDR3 consists of 15 residues. Germline V gene sequence: CDR1 SGHDN, CDR2 FVKESK. V was cut by 4 bases and J by 4 bases, with 13 bases left in between. CDR3 amino acids: CASSLFRGINEKLFF. CDR3 DNA sequence: TGTGCCAGCAGCCTCTTCCGGGGAATTAATGAAAAACTGTTTTTT.

The V gene is TRBV6-2 or TRBV6-3, the J gene TRBJ2-7, with TRBD2 identical over 11 bases. Per germline, CDR1 MNHEY and CDR2 SVGEGT. The V gene end was trimmed by 5 bases and the J gene end by 4 bases; junction bases not matched to a gene: 7. The CDR3 length is 15 residues. CDR3 sequence: CASSLSGRALYEQYF. CDR3 nucleotides: TGTGCCAGCAGTCTTAGCGGGAGGGCCCTTTACGAGCAGTACTTC.

The chain has TRBV9 and TRBJ2-2; TRBD1 might be the D (6 bases). V was trimmed by 7 bases and J by 0 bases, leaving 19 bases between them. CDR3 length: 17 amino acids. From germline, CDR1 is SGDLS and CDR2 YYNGEE. The CDR3 DNA reads TGTGCCAGCGCCAAAGTGGAACAGGGCCCGAACACCGGGGAGCTGTTTTTT. This codes for CASAKVEQGPNTGELFF.

The gene calls are TRBV19 and TRBJ2-7; tentatively, D is TRBD2 (5 bases). CDR3 length: 14 residues. Per the germline V gene, CDR1 is LNHDA and CDR2 is SQIVND (reference sequence). The V end lost 2 bases, the J end lost 3 bases, and 11 bases lay between the germline ends. Here the CDR3 reads CASSIRSGYYEQYF. CDR3 sequence (DNA): TGTGCCAGTAGTATACGGTCGGGATACTACGAGCAGTACTTC.

This chain joins TRBV11-2 and TRBJ2-1; D is perhaps TRBD2 (6 bases). With 2 bases removed from V and 1 base from J, the gap between germline ends came to 12 bases. This CDR3 contains 16 residues. CDR1 and CDR2 from the germline V gene are SGHAT and FQNNGV. In nucleotides, the CDR3 is TGTGCCAGCAGCTTAAGCTGGGGGGAGTCCTACAATGAGCAGTTCTTC. Translated: CASSLSWGESYNEQFF.

CDR3 nucleotides: TGTGCCAGCAGTTTATGGACAGGGTCCATGAACACTGAAGCTTTCTTT. Translation: CASSLWTGSMNTEAFF. The V call is TRBV27, the J call TRBJ1-1, with 8 bases that match TRBD1. Per the germline V gene, CDR1 is MNHEY and CDR2 is SMNVEV (reference sequence). Trimming cost V 1 base and J 0 bases; bases outside gene matches: 4. The CDR3 runs to 16 residues.

V and J are TRBV19 and TRBJ1-2; TRBD1 might be the D (5 bases). The CDR3 is 15 residues long. With 4 bases removed from V and 1 base from J, the gap between germline ends came to 13 bases. The germline CDR1 and CDR2 sequences are LNHDA and SQIVND (reference sequence). The CDR3 sequence: CASSTIDSYNYGYTF. CDR3 nucleotide sequence: TGTGCCAGTAGTACAATCGACAGCTATAACTATGGCTACACCTTC.